The text below deals with one TCR beta chain. Germline CDR1 reads KGHSH; CDR2 reads LQKENI. CDR3 size: 15 residues. V lost 4 bases to trimming and J lost 5 bases; unmatched junction nucleotides: 8. This sample was taken from a study of technical replicates of blood from a handful of donors. Method: immunoSEQ multiplex PCR; TCRdb's copy keeps in-frame clones and lacks some. The sample comprises about 75,000 clones, nearly 98% of which are singletons, and around 0.28% rests with the top ten. This TCR was sampled from a human donor in good health. The rearrangement links TRBV18 to TRBJ2-5; 9 bases are shared with TRBD2. The sequencing input was T cells isolated from PBMCs. CDR3 sequence (DNA): TGTGCCAGCTCACGTTATTTAGCGGGAGAGGAGACCCAGTACTTC. It encodes CASSRYLAGEETQYF.